Below, 30 T cell receptor beta chains from the same sample are listed, as sequenced in a study of blood T cell repertoires in COVID-19. TCRdb's table, derived via immunoSEQ multiplex PCR, lists solely in-frame clones and lacks some. The repertoire includes under 250,000 clones, around 81% of them detected once, and about 4.5% sits in the top ten. Material: peripheral blood. Every receptor here comes from a man aged 45-60 years with active or convalescent COVID-19.

The chain couples TRBV7-9 to TRBJ2-3, with 8 nucleotides matching TRBD2. V shed 5 bases, J shed 6 bases, and the junction held 7 bases outside the gene matches. CDR1 is SEHNR and CDR2 is FQNEAQ in the germline V gene (reference sequence). CDR3 length: 14 residues. The CDR3, as DNA: TGTGCCAGCAGCCCCGGACTAGCTGGGGATACGCAGTATTTT. The encoded protein is CASSPGLAGDTQYF.

The CDR3 sequence is CASMGQGNAPLHF. CDR3 nucleotides: TGTGCCAGTATGGGGCAGGGGAACGCACCCCTCCACTTT. V usage is TRBV19 and J usage is TRBJ1-6, with TRBD1 as a possible D gene (6 bases). Germline CDR1 reads LNHDA; CDR2 reads SQIVND (reference sequence). This CDR3 contains 13 residues. V shed 7 bases and J shed 11 bases, with 15 bases lying between them.

CDR3 sequence (DNA): TGTGCCAGCAGCCAAGAGAGCGGGAGCTCTGGAAACACCATATATTTT. Residues: CASSQESGSSGNTIYF. The rearrangement uses TRBV3-1 (or the pseudogene TRBV3-2) and TRBJ1-3, with unresolved D. This CDR3 contains 16 residues. V lost 0 bases and J lost 0, with 9 bases in between. The V gene's germline CDR1 is LGHDT and CDR2 YNNKEL (reference sequence).

This clone was observed at least ten times. V gene TRBV5-1 combines with J gene TRBJ2-7, with 12 bases aligning to TRBD1. V was clipped by 4 bases and J by 7 bases; unmatched bases: 15. CDR3 length: 17 amino acids. Germline lookup yields CDR1 SGHRS and CDR2 YFSETQ. The CDR3 sequence: CASSLRVPGQGAGEQYF. CDR3 nucleotides: TGCGCCAGCAGCCTACGTGTACCGGGACAGGGGGCAGGGGAGCAGTACTTC.

The rearrangement links TRBV5-8 to TRBJ1-3; D not resolved. The germline V and J ends were trimmed by 4 bases and 3 bases, with 14 bases remaining between them. Germline CDR1 reads SGHTS; CDR2 reads YDEGEE. The CDR3 has 15 residues. The CDR3: CASSPGTGYGNTIYF. CDR3 DNA sequence: TGTGCCAGCAGCCCCGGAACGGGGTATGGAAACACCATATATTTT.

This clone showed up just a few times. The chain joins TRBV30 to TRBJ1-2; D might be TRBD1 (5 bases). Looked up from germline, CDR1 is GTSNPN and CDR2 is SVGIG (reference sequence). The V end was cut by 1 base, the J end by 6 bases, with 15 bases between. CDR3 length: 14 amino acids. CDR3 DNA sequence: TGTGCCTGGAGTGCCATGGGTCAGGGTCATGGCTACACCTTC. Translated, it gives CAWSAMGQGHGYTF. Drawing the rest from reference TRBV30 and TRBJ1-2, the complete variable domain is SQTIHQWPATLVQPVGSPLSLECTVEGTSNPNLYWYRQAAGRGLQLLFYSVGIGQISSEVPQNLSASRPQDRQFILSSKKLLLSDSGFYLCAWSAMGQGHGYTFGSGTRLTVV.

The V call is TRBV9, the J call TRBJ2-5, with unresolved D. The CDR3 spans 14 residues. Trimming took 0 bases from V and 2 from J, leaving 8 bases between them. Germline V lookup: CDR1 SGDLS, CDR2 YYNGEE. CDR3 nucleotide sequence: TGTGCCAGCAGCGTAGGTCCGGAGCAAGAGACCCAGTACTTC. Translation gives CASSVGPEQETQYF.

The V call is TRBV11-3, the J call TRBJ2-7; TRBD1 aligns across 9 bases. Unmatched junction bases numbered 8, after V lost 5 bases and J lost 6 bases. Per germline, CDR1 SGHNT and CDR2 YENEEA. This CDR3 region has 14 residues. This CDR3 is CASSHRQGGSEQYF. CDR3 DNA sequence: TGTGCCAGCAGCCACCGACAGGGGGGAAGCGAGCAGTACTTC.

The chain has TRBV7-9 and TRBJ1-1; D is undetermined. CDR3 length: 13 amino acids. V was cut by 6 bases and J by 3 bases, with 11 bases left in between. The V gene's germline CDR1 is SEHNR and CDR2 FQNEAQ (reference sequence). The CDR3 sequence is CASRAIGDTEAFF. In DNA, the CDR3 is TGTGCCAGCAGAGCCATCGGGGACACTGAAGCTTTCTTT.

The chain couples TRBV19 to TRBJ1-6, with a weak D call TRBD1 (6 bases). The CDR3 length is 17 residues. CDR1 LNHDA and CDR2 SQIVND come from the germline V gene (reference sequence). The ends were cut back, 1 base at V and 9 bases at J, with 19 bases in the middle. The CDR3 bases are TGTGCCAGTAGTATAGTCCTTTCAGGGGTGAACGGTTCACCCCTCCACTTT. This codes for CASSIVLSGVNGSPLHF. The whole variable domain, filled in from reference TRBV19 and TRBJ1-6, reads DGGITQSPKYLFRKEGQNVTLSCEQNLNHDAMYWYRQDPGQGLRLIYYSQIVNDFQKGDIAEGYSVSREKKESFPLTVTSAQKNPTAFYLCASSIVLSGVNGSPLHFGNGTRLTVT.

A few counts support this clone. This chain links TRBV2 with TRBJ1-1; maybe TRBD1 (5 bases). The CDR3 has 13 amino acids. V lost 5 bases to trimming and J lost 2 bases, with 9 bases between them. Germline CDR1 and CDR2: SNHLY and FYNNEI. The CDR3 DNA sequence: TGTGCCAGCAGTCCTGGGGCCAACACTGAAGCTTTCTTT. It translates to CASSPGANTEAFF.

The rearrangement joins TRBV6-2 or TRBV6-3 to TRBJ2-1; maybe TRBD2 (7 bases). Trimming took off 1 base at V and 5 bases at J, with 12 bases between the two ends. Per germline, CDR1 MNHEY and CDR2 SVGEGT. The CDR3 runs 15 residues. The CDR3 sequence: CASSYYGGPNNEQFF. The CDR3 nucleotides read TGTGCCAGCAGTTACTACGGGGGGCCTAACAATGAGCAGTTCTTC.

The chain links TRBV3-1 (or the pseudogene TRBV3-2) to TRBJ2-3; 7 bases align to TRBD2. Germline-derived CDR1 and CDR2 are LGHDT and YNNKEL (reference sequence). The CDR3 has 15 amino acids. Trimming at V came to 3 bases and at J to 2 bases, leaving 5 bases not matched to a gene. The CDR3, as DNA: TGTGCCAGCAGCCAGAGGGGAGGGGCCACAGATACGCAGTATTTT. Its protein is CASSQRGGATDTQYF.

V usage is TRBV7-2 and J usage is TRBJ2-3; 7 bases are shared with TRBD1. Germline assignment: CDR1 SGHTA and CDR2 FQGNSA. The CDR3 runs to 16 residues. V was clipped by 2 bases and J by 5 bases; unmatched bases: 10. CDR3 nucleotides: TGTGCCAGCAGCTTATCTTCAGGGGGTAGTAAAGATACGCAGTATTTT. Translated: CASSLSSGGSKDTQYF.

The sample holds many counts of this clone. The V call is TRBV5-1, the J call TRBJ1-4, with 7 bases aligning to TRBD1. This CDR3 contains 15 residues. Per germline, CDR1 SGHRS and CDR2 YFSETQ. The junction had 8 bases not matched to a gene; V was cut back by 3 bases and J by 6 bases. CDR3 protein: CASSSGQAGDEKLFF. Here the CDR3 DNA reads TGCGCCAGCAGCTCAGGACAGGCCGGTGATGAAAAACTGTTTTTT.

The rearrangement joins TRBV20-1 to TRBJ2-7; TRBD1 is a possible D gene (9 bases). Germline values: CDR1 DFQATT, CDR2 SNEGSKA (reference sequence). Trimming removed 3 bases at V and 2 bases at J, with 20 bases between. CDR3 size: 16 residues. CDR3: CSASSGDRVKTYEQYF. The CDR3 nucleotides are TGCAGTGCTAGTAGCGGGGACAGGGTAAAGACCTACGAGCAGTACTTC.

A note on this clone: The same CDR3 also results from other DNA sequences found in this sample. This rearrangement joins TRBV19 to TRBJ1-4; D perhaps matches TRBD1 (5 bases). The CDR3 extends over 12 amino acids. The V gene's germline CDR1 is LNHDA and CDR2 SQIVND (reference sequence). V was shortened by 2 bases and J by 7 bases, with 5 bases between the two germline ends. The CDR3: CASSIRGEKLFF. The DNA of the CDR3 is TGTGCCAGTAGTATAAGGGGTGAAAAACTGTTTTTT. The whole variable domain, filled in from reference TRBV19 and TRBJ1-4, reads DGGITQSPKYLFRKEGQNVTLSCEQNLNHDAMYWYRQDPGQGLRLIYYSQIVNDFQKGDIAEGYSVSREKKESFPLTVTSAQKNPTAFYLCASSIRGEKLFFGSGTQLSVL.

The chain uses TRBV5-1 and TRBJ2-6; no clear D. Germline assignment: CDR1 SGHRS and CDR2 YFSETQ. V was shortened by 3 bases and J by 2 bases, with 9 bases between the two germline ends. This CDR3 spans 15 amino acids. Written as DNA, the CDR3 is TGCGCCAGCAGCTACACGTCCCCTGGGGCCAACGTCCTGACTTTC. It encodes CASSYTSPGANVLTF.

The rearrangement uses TRBV19 and TRBJ1-4, with D perhaps TRBD1 (5 bases). This CDR3 has 13 residues. Trimming removed 4 bases at V and 7 bases at J, with 10 bases between. In germline, CDR1 is LNHDA, CDR2 SQIVND (reference sequence). The CDR3: CASSRDFGEKLFF. The CDR3 nucleotides read TGTGCCAGTAGTAGGGACTTCGGTGAAAAACTGTTTTTT.

This clone has a single count. V is TRBV12-5 and J is TRBJ2-5; weak D call: TRBD1 (6 bases). The CDR3 covers 17 residues. Germline CDR1 reads LGHNT; CDR2 reads FRNRAP. The V end lost 2 bases, the J end lost 5 bases, and 21 bases lay between the germline ends. The CDR3 DNA reads TGTGCTAGTGGTTTGAGAAAATTGGGTCAGGGGACGGAGACCCAGTACTTC. Translation gives CASGLRKLGQGTETQYF.

The chain has TRBV11-3 and TRBJ2-2, with 7 bases matching TRBD1. Per the germline V gene, CDR1 is SGHNT and CDR2 is YENEEA. The CDR3 spans 14 residues. The V and J ends lost 4 bases and 7 bases, in that order; junction bases with no gene match: 6. The CDR3 here is CASSSDRVGGELFF. The CDR3 DNA sequence: TGTGCCAGCAGCTCCGACAGGGTCGGCGGGGAGCTGTTTTTT.

The rearrangement joins TRBV5-4 to TRBJ2-5, with TRBD2 matching over 9 bases. V gave up 5 bases and J gave up 4 bases; unmatched junction bases: 6. CDR3 length: 14 residues. Germline lookup yields CDR1 SGHNT and CDR2 YYREEE (reference sequence). The CDR3 spells CASRDERGAETQYF. The CDR3 DNA sequence: TGTGCCAGCAGAGATGAGCGGGGGGCAGAGACCCAGTACTTC.

The V call is TRBV18, the J call TRBJ2-5; TRBD1 matches at 7 bases. This CDR3 spans 15 amino acids. Germline values: CDR1 KGHSH, CDR2 LQKENI. After removal of 0 bases from V and 4 bases from J, the junction contained 5 bases not matched to a gene. The DNA for the CDR3 is TGTGCCAGCTCACCACCGGTAAGGACAGGAGAGACCCAGTACTTC. Translating it yields CASSPPVRTGETQYF.

The chain combines TRBV5-1 with TRBJ1-2, with TRBD1 matching over 11 bases. The CDR3 covers 16 residues. V lost 10 bases, J lost 3 bases, and 14 bases stayed unmatched. Germline assignment: CDR1 SGHRS and CDR2 YFSETQ. CDR3: CAFRTGGETPDYGYTF. The CDR3 region has the DNA TGCGCCTTTCGGACAGGGGGCGAGACCCCCGACTATGGCTACACCTTC.

This chain connects TRBV18 to TRBJ2-5; unclear D gene. The CDR3 has 15 amino acids. Trimming left V 2 bases short and J 2 bases short, with 12 bases between. Looked up from germline, CDR1 is KGHSH and CDR2 is LQKENI. This CDR3 reads CASSPGQNLQETQYF. The CDR3 nucleotides are TGTGCCAGCTCACCAGGGCAGAACTTACAAGAGACCCAGTACTTC.

V is TRBV10-3 and J is TRBJ2-7, with TRBD2 as a possible D gene (5 bases). CDR1 is ENHRY, CDR2 SYGVKD, per germline. CDR3 size: 14 residues. V dropped 4 bases and J dropped 7 bases, with 17 bases sitting between them. CDR3: CAISAKSLGDEQYF. DNA for the CDR3: TGTGCCATCAGTGCCAAGTCCCTCGGGGATGAGCAGTACTTC.

The V gene is TRBV6-5, the J gene TRBJ2-1; TRBD2 agrees at 7 bases. The CDR3 extends over 15 amino acids. V lost 0 bases to trimming and J lost 2 bases; unmatched junction nucleotides: 1. Germline V gene lookup returns CDR1 MNHEY and CDR2 SVGAGI. CDR3 bases: TGTGCCAGCAGTTACTCTGGGGGGGCCTACAATGAGCAGTTCTTC. Its protein product is CASSYSGGAYNEQFF.

For this clone: The same CDR3 arises from other DNA sequences in this sample as well. CDR3 protein: CASSPGQGNEQYF. The CDR3 DNA reads TGTGCCAGCTCCCCTGGACAGGGGAACGAGCAGTACTTC. The chain links TRBV18 to TRBJ2-7, with 9 bases lining up with TRBD1. This CDR3 contains 13 residues. J gave up 5 bases and V 6 bases, and 5 bases lay outside the gene matches. CDR1 and CDR2 from the germline V gene are KGHSH and LQKENI.

This chain joins TRBV3-1 (or the pseudogene TRBV3-2) and TRBJ2-1, with D maybe TRBD1 (5 bases). The CDR3 consists of 13 residues. Per germline, CDR1 LGHDT and CDR2 YNNKEL (reference sequence). The V and J ends lost 4 bases and 8 bases respectively, with 12 bases between them. The CDR3 nucleotides read TGTGCCAGCAGCCGTGGACAAACGTATGAGCAGTTCTTC. It yields the protein CASSRGQTYEQFF.

The sample holds a few counts of this clone. The CDR3 sequence: CASSSNRDSTGELFF. In DNA, the CDR3 is TGCGCCAGCAGCTCGAACCGGGACAGCACCGGGGAGCTGTTTTTT. The chain joins TRBV5-1 to TRBJ2-2; TRBD1 agrees at 7 bases. This CDR3 is 15 amino acids long. J was trimmed by 4 bases and V by 3 bases; bases with no gene match: 6. Germline loops: CDR1 SGHRS, CDR2 YFSETQ.